Detailed here is one TCR beta chain. The source of the sample is a study of T cell changes during pregnancy in multiple sclerosis. Only in-frame clones appear in the TCRdb table, and some are missing; sequencing was by immunoSEQ multiplex PCR. There are some 80,000 clones in the sample; approximately 93% occur only once, and more than 2% lies in the top ten. This clonotype was obtained from a female donor with multiple sclerosis, enrolled in a pregnancy study. Sequencing was performed on peripheral blood, taken in the first trimester of pregnancy.

CDR3 in amino acids: CAISARQGANYGYTF. CDR3 nucleotides: TGTGCCATCAGTGCGCGACAGGGTGCCAACTATGGCTACACCTTC. The V and J genes are TRBV10-3 and TRBJ1-2, with TRBD1 matching over 7 bases. The V and J ends lost 4 bases and 2 bases, in that order; junction bases with no gene match: 7. This CDR3 is 15 amino acids long. CDR1 ENHRY and CDR2 SYGVKD come from the germline V gene.